This TCR beta chain was sequenced during a study of cytomegalovirus exposure and HLA in healthy donors. PCR was performed using 60 Vbeta and 13 Jbeta primers. Some clones are missing from TCRdb's copy, which holds only in-frame ones; the method was immunoSEQ multiplex PCR. The repertoire holds 55,000 to 80,000 clones, with approximately 82% as singletons. This receptor was taken from a man aged 18 to 29 in good health and CMV-seronegative. The sample comprised PBMCs.

CDR3 DNA: TGTGCCCGGGGAAAGGGGACAGGGCTTGGCTACACCTTC. This gives the protein CARGKGTGLGYTF. The chain carries TRBV30 and TRBJ1-2; 9 bases agree with TRBD1. The CDR3 runs 13 residues. The V segment lost 8 bases and the J segment 7 bases; nucleotides outside the gene matches: 11. CDR1 and CDR2 (germline): GTSNPN, SVGIG (reference sequence).